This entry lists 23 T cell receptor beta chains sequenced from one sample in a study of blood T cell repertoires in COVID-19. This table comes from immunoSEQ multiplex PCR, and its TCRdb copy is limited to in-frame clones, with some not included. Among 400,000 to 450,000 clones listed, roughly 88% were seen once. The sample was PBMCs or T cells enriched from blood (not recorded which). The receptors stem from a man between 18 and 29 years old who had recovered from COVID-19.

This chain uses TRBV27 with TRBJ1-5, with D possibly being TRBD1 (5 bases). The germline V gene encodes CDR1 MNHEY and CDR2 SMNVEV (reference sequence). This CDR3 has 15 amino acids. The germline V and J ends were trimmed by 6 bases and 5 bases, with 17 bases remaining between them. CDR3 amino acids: CASRSTRGGHQPQHF. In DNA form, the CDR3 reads TGTGCCAGCAGGTCCACCCGCGGGGGACATCAGCCCCAGCATTTT.

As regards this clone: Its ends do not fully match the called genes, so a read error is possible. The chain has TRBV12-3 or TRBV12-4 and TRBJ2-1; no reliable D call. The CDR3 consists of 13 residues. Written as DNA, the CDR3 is TGTGCCAGCAGTCGTCCCGGCCCGGTTGGAGTGGTCTTC. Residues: CASSRPGPVGVVF.

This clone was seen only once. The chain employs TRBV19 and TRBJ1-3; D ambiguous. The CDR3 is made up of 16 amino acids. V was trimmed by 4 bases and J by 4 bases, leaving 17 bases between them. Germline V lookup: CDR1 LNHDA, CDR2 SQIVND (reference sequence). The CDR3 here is CASSSTLTPAGNTIYF. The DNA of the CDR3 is TGTGCCAGTAGTAGCACCCTGACACCCGCGGGAAACACCATATATTTT.

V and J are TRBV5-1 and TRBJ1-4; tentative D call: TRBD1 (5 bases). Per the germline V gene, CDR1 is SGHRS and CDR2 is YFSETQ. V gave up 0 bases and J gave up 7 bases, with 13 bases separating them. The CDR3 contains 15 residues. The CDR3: CASSLEGVGSEKLFF. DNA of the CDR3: TGCGCCAGCAGCTTGGAAGGGGTTGGCAGTGAAAAACTGTTTTTT.

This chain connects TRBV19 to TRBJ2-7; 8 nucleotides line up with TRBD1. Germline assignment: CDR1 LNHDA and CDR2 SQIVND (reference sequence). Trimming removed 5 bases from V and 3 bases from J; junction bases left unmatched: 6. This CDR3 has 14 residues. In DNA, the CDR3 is TGTGCCAGTAGTCCGACCGGGACAGGCTACGAGCAGTACTTC. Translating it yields CASSPTGTGYEQYF.

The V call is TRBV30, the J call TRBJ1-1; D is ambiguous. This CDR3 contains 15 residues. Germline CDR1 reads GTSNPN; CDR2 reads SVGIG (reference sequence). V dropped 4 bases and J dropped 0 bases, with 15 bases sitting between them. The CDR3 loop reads CAWTRTGKMNTEAFF. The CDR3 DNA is TGTGCCTGGACCCGAACGGGAAAGATGAACACTGAAGCTTTCTTT.

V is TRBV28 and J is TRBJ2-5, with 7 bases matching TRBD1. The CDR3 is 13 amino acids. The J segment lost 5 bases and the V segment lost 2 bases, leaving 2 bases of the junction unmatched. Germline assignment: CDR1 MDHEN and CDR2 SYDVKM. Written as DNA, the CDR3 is TGTGCCAGCAGTTTAGGGACAGTCGAGACCCAGTACTTC. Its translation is CASSLGTVETQYF.

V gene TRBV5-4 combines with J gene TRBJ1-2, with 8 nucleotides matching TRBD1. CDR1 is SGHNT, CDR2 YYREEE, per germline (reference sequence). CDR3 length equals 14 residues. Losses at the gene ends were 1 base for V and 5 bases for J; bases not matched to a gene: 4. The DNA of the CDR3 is TGTGCCAGCAGCTTGTCTGACAGGGGATATGGCTACACCTTC. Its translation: CASSLSDRGYGYTF.

The CDR3 loop reads CASSIGTGTQHKPYEQYF. CDR3 nucleotide sequence: TGTGCCAGTAGTATTGGGACAGGGACCCAGCATAAGCCCTACGAGCAGTACTTC. This chain uses TRBV19 with TRBJ2-7, with TRBD1 matching over 9 bases. Trimming took 3 bases from V and 2 from J; bases not matched to a gene: 14. Germline V gene data show CDR1 as LNHDA and CDR2 as SQIVND (reference sequence). This CDR3 comprises 18 residues. Full variable domain (outside the CDR3, taken from reference TRBV19 and TRBJ2-7): DGGITQSPKYLFRKEGQNVTLSCEQNLNHDAMYWYRQDPGQGLRLIYYSQIVNDFQKGDIAEGYSVSREKKESFPLTVTSAQKNPTAFYLCASSIGTGTQHKPYEQYFGPGTRLTVT.

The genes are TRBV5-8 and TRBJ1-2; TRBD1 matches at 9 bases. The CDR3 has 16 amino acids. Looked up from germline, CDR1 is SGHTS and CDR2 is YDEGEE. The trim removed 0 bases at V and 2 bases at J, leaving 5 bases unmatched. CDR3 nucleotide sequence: TGTGCCAGCAGCTTGGACGGGACAGGGCAAAACTATGGCTACACCTTC. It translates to CASSLDGTGQNYGYTF.

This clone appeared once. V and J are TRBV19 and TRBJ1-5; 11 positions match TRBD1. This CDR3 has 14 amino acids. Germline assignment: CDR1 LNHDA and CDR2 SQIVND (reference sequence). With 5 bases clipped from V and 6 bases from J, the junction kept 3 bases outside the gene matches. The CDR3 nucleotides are TGTGCCAGTAGTCCCGGACAGGGGGCTCAGCCCCAGCATTTT. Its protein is CASSPGQGAQPQHF.

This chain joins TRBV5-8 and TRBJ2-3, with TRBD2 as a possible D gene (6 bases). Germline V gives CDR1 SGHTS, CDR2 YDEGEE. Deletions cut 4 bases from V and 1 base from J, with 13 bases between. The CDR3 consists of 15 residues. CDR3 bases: TGTGCCAGCAGCCGGGACTCGCGGGGCACAGATACGCAGTATTTT. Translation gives CASSRDSRGTDTQYF.

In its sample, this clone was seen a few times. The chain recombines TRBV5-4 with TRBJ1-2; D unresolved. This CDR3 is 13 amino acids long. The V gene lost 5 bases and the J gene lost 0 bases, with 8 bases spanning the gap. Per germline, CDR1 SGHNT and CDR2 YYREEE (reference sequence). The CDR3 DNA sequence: TGTGCCAGCAGTACACCGACTAACTATGGCTACACCTTC. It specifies CASSTPTNYGYTF.

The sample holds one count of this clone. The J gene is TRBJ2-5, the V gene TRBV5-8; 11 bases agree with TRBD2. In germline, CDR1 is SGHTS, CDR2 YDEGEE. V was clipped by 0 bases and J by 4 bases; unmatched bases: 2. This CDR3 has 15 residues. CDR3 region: CASSLGLAGRETQYF. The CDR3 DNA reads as TGTGCCAGCAGCTTGGGACTAGCGGGGCGAGAGACCCAGTACTTC.

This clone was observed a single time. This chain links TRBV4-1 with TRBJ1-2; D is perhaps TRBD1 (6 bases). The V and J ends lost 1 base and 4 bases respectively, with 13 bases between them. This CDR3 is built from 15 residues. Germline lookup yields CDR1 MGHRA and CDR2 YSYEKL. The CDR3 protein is CASSQATGGSYGYTF. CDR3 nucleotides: TGCGCCAGCAGCCAAGCGACAGGTGGGTCCTATGGCTACACCTTC.

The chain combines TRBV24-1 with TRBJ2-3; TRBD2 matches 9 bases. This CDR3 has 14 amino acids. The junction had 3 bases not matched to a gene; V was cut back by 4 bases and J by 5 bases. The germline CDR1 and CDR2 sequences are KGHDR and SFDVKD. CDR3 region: CATSESTSGDTQYF. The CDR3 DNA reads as TGTGCCACCAGTGAATCGACTAGCGGAGATACGCAGTATTTT.

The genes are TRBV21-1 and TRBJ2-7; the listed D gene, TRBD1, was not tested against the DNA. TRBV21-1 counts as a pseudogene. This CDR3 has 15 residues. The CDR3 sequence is CASSKVSAGRFEQYF. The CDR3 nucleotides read TGTGCCAGCAGCAAAGTCTCGGCAGGGCGGTTCGAGCAGTACTTC.

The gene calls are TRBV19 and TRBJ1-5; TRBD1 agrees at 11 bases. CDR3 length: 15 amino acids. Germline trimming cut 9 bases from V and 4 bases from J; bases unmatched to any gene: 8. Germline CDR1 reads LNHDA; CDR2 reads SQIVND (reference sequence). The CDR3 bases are TGTGCCAGCGGACAGGGGGCAAATGGGAATCAGCCCCAGCATTTT. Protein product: CASGQGANGNQPQHF. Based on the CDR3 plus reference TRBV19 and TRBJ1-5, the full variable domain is DGGITQSPKYLFRKEGQNVTLSCEQNLNHDAMYWYRQDPGQGLRLIYYSQIVNDFQKGDIAEGYSVSREKKESFPLTVTSAQKNPTAFYLCASGQGANGNQPQHFGDGTRLSIL.

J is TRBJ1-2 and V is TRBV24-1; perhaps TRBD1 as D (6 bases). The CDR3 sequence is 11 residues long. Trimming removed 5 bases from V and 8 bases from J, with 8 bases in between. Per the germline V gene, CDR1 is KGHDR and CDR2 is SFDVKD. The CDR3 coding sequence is TGTGCCACCAGTGGGGGGCGAGGCTACACCTTC. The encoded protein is CATSGGRGYTF.

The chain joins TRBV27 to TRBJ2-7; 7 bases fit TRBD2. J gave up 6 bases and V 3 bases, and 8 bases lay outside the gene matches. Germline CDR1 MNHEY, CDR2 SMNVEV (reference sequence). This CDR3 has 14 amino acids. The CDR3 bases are TGTGCCAGCAGTTTGGGAGGGGTTCGATGCGAGCAGTACTTC. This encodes CASSLGGVRCEQYF.

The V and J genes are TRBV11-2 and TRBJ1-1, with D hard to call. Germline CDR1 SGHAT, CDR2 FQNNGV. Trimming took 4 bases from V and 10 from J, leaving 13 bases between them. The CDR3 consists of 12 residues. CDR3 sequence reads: CASSSSGLVAFF. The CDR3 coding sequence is TGTGCCAGCAGCTCCAGCGGTTTGGTAGCTTTCTTT. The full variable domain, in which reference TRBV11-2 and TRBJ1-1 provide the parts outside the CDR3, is EAGVAQSPRYKIIEKRQSVAFWCNPISGHATLYWYQQILGQGPKLLIQFQNNGVVDDSQLPKDRFSAERLKGVDSTLKIQPAKLEDSAVYLCASSSSGLVAFFGQGTRLTVV.

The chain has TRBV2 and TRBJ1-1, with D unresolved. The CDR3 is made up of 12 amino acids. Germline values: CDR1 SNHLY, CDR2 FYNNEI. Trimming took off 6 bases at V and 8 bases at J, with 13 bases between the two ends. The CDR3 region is CASRTDGGEAFF. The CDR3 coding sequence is TGTGCCAGCAGGACGGACGGCGGGGAAGCTTTCTTT.

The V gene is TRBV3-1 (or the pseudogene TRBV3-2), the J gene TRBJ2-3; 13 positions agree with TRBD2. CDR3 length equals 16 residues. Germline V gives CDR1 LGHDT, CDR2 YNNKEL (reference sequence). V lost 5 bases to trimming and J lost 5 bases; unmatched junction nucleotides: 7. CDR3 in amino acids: CASSSGLAGARDTQYF. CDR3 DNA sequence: TGTGCCAGCAGCTCTGGACTAGCGGGAGCAAGAGATACGCAGTATTTT.